The 10 T cell receptor beta chains presented below share a single source sample, sequenced in a study of T cells in Graves' hyperthyroidism and ophthalmopathy. TCR beta CDR3 sequences were amplified from RNA transcripts. An initial round of RT-PCR targeting the TCR CDR3 relied on the HTBI primer set. TCRdb processed the multiplex PCR reads anew with MiXCR; each CDR3 protein has one entry. This table has around 690,000 distinct CDR3 sequences, around 16% appearing once. Sequencing was performed on blood. All receptors come from a man aged 50 to 59 with Graves' hyperthyroidism.

This clonotype came up a few times. CDR3 region: CASSLDRPPNEKLFF. The CDR3 region has the DNA TGCGCCAGCAGCTTGGACAGACCTCCTAATGAAAAACTGTTTTTT. The chain links TRBV5-1 to TRBJ1-4; no firm D call. The CDR3 runs 15 residues. Trimming cost V 0 bases and J 3 bases, with 9 bases left between them. The germline V gene has CDR1 SGHRS and CDR2 YFSETQ.

V and J are TRBV28 and TRBJ1-5, with D unclear. This CDR3 is 15 amino acids long. V lost 4 bases, J lost 4 bases, and 14 bases lay in between. Germline-derived CDR1 and CDR2 are MDHEN and SYDVKM. The CDR3 loop is CASSSTGVRNQPQHF. For the CDR3, the DNA is TGTGCCAGCAGTTCCACTGGAGTAAGAAATCAGCCCCAGCATTTT.

This clonotype was picked up many times. The chain is built from TRBV2 and TRBJ1-2, with D perhaps TRBD1 (6 bases). Trimming took off 4 bases at V and 8 bases at J, with 14 bases between the two ends. This CDR3 has 13 amino acids. From germline, CDR1 is SNHLY and CDR2 FYNNEI. The CDR3 nucleotides read TGTGCCAGCAGTGCAGGGGACCAGAGGGGCTACACCTTC. Translated, it gives CASSAGDQRGYTF.

The genes are TRBV7-3 and TRBJ1-6; a weak D match, TRBD1 (5 bases). Germline-derived CDR1 and CDR2 are SGHTA and FQGTGA. The CDR3 has 15 amino acids. The ends were cut back, 5 bases at V and 5 bases at J, with 13 bases in the middle. Written as DNA, the CDR3 is TGTGCCAGCAGCGCGGGACCGTGGAATAATTCACCCCTCCACTTT. This translates into CASSAGPWNNSPLHF.

The J gene is TRBJ2-5, the V gene TRBV6-2 or TRBV6-3; 12 bases are shared with TRBD1. This CDR3 is 17 amino acids long. The germline gives CDR1 MNHEY, CDR2 SVGEGT. V trimming: 6 bases; J trimming: 5 bases; junction bases outside the gene matches: 13. CDR3 residues: CASSEIPGTGGEETQYF. For the CDR3, the DNA is TGTGCCAGCAGCGAGATTCCCGGGACAGGGGGCGAGGAGACCCAGTACTTC.

Ten or more counts support this clonotype. V usage is TRBV6-1 and J usage is TRBJ1-4; a possible D gene is TRBD1 (6 bases). V lost 7 bases, J lost 1 base, and 16 bases lay in between. The CDR3 spans 16 residues. Germline values: CDR1 MNHNS, CDR2 SASEGT. The CDR3 region is CASTDGGHLTNEKLFF. The CDR3 bases are TGTGCCAGCACCGACGGGGGCCATTTAACTAATGAAAAACTGTTTTTT.

This clonotype was counted many times. The genes are TRBV24-1 and TRBJ2-2; 8 bases line up with TRBD1. With V trimmed by 0 bases and J by 7 bases, 3 bases remained unmatched. Germline values: CDR1 KGHDR, CDR2 SFDVKD. CDR3 size: 15 residues. DNA for the CDR3: TGTGCCACCAGTGATTTGAGACAGGGGCACGGGGAGCTGTTTTTT. This sequence encodes CATSDLRQGHGELFF.

The chain links TRBV6-1 to TRBJ2-3, with a possible D match to TRBD1 (6 bases). CDR3 size: 19 residues. In germline, CDR1 is MNHNS, CDR2 SASEGT. V was cut by 8 bases and J by 4 bases, with 31 bases left in between. CDR3 sequence: CASPQAGVSKVWVADTQYF. The CDR3 DNA sequence: TGTGCCAGCCCTCAAGCAGGGGTTTCGAAGGTATGGGTGGCAGATACGCAGTATTTT.

About this clonotype itself: Just one base apart from a much larger clone, this may be a read error. The chain uses TRBV7-2 and TRBJ2-7, with a tentative D call TRBD2 (6 bases). Per the germline V gene, CDR1 is SGHTA and CDR2 is FQGNSA. Trimming removed 1 base from V and 0 bases from J, with 16 bases in between. There are 17 residues in the CDR3. The CDR3, as DNA: TGTGCCAGCAGCTTAGGGGCCCTGCGGGATCTCTCCTACGAGCAGTACTTC. It is translated as CASSLGALRDLSYEQYF.

This clonotype has ten or more counts. The CDR3: CASTSVRGADTQYF. The CDR3 DNA sequence: TGTGCCTCGACTAGCGTGAGGGGGGCAGATACGCAGTATTTT. The rearrangement links TRBV10-3 to TRBJ2-3; 8 bases map to TRBD2. The CDR3 spans 14 residues. J lost 4 bases, V lost 11 bases, and 11 bases had no gene match. Germline-derived CDR1 and CDR2 are ENHRY and SYGVKD.